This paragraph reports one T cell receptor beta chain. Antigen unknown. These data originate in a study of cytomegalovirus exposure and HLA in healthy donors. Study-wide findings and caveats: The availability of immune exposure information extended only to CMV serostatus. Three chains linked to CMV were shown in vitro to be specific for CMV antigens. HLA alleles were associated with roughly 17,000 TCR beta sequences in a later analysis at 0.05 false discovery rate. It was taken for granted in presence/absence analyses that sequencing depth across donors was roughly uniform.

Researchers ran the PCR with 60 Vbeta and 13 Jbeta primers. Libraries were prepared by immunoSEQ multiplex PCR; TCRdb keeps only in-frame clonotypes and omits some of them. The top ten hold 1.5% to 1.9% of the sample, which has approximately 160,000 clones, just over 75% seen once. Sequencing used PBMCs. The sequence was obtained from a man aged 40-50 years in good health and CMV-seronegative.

CDR3 sequence (DNA): TGTGCCAGCAGTGGAGAAGTCCTCACCGGGGAGCTGTTTTTT. This encodes CASSGEVLTGELFF. The chain is built from TRBV2 and TRBJ2-2; D is unclear. The CDR3 covers 14 residues. Germline values: CDR1 SNHLY, CDR2 FYNNEI. Trimming stripped 4 bases from V and 4 bases from J, with 10 bases between.